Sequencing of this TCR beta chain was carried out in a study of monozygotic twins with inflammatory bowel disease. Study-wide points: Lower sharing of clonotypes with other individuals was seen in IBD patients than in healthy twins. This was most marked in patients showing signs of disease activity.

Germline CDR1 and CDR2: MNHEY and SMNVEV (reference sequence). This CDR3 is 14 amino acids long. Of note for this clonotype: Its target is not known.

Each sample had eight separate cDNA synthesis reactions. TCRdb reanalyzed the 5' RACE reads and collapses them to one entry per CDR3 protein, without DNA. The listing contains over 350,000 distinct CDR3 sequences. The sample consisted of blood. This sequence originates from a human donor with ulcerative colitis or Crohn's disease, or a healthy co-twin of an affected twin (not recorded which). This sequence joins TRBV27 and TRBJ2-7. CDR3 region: CASSLSGYSYEQYF.